Detailed here is one T cell receptor beta chain. Profiling relied on immunoSEQ multiplex PCR, and the TCRdb table lists in-frame clones only, not all of them. The sample lists fewer than 450,000 clones; about 87% were seen once. This record comes from a study of blood T cell repertoires in COVID-19. V was trimmed by 7 bases and J by 7 bases, leaving 17 bases between them. The CDR3 contains 14 residues. Germline CDR1 and CDR2: MNHEY and SVGAGI. The V and J genes are TRBV6-5 and TRBJ1-5, with D tentatively TRBD1 (5 bases). Input material: peripheral blood. The receptor was isolated from a woman aged 45-65 years with COVID-19, enrolled during active disease. The CDR3 DNA sequence: TGTGCCAGCAACGGTAGGGGCCCAGGGCAGCCCCAGCATTTT. Its translation is CASNGRGPGQPQHF.